The clone carrying this TCR beta chain was seen a few times. Its antigen remains unidentified. The data are from a study of blood T cells in healthy people across ages. Study-wide points: Long-lived donors had more naive CD4+ cells and higher diversity than aged donors. No conclusive comparison of naive versus antigen-experienced cells was possible with unsorted PBMCs.

Total RNA was extracted at no less than 5 micrograms per sample. A sample-barcoded 5' primer and a J-beta primer mix were used in a second PCR of roughly 6 to 11 cycles. A template-switch adaptor containing 12 random nucleotides labeled each cDNA molecule. Each CDR3 protein gets one entry after TCRdb re-called the 5' RACE reads with MiXCR. The sample has around 990,000 distinct CDR3 sequences; less than 45% are singletons. This CDR3 spans 17 amino acids. The V end was cut by 6 bases, the J end by 3 bases, with 21 bases between. This chain joins TRBV12-3 or TRBV12-4 and TRBJ2-1; D might be TRBD1 (6 bases). Sequencing was done on a sample of blood. This TCR derives from a man between 18 and 29 years old in good health. This CDR3 reads CASSPAARDTLYNEQFF. The CDR3 DNA reads as TGTGCCAGCAGCCCGGCCGCTCGGGACACACTCTACAATGAGCAGTTCTTC.